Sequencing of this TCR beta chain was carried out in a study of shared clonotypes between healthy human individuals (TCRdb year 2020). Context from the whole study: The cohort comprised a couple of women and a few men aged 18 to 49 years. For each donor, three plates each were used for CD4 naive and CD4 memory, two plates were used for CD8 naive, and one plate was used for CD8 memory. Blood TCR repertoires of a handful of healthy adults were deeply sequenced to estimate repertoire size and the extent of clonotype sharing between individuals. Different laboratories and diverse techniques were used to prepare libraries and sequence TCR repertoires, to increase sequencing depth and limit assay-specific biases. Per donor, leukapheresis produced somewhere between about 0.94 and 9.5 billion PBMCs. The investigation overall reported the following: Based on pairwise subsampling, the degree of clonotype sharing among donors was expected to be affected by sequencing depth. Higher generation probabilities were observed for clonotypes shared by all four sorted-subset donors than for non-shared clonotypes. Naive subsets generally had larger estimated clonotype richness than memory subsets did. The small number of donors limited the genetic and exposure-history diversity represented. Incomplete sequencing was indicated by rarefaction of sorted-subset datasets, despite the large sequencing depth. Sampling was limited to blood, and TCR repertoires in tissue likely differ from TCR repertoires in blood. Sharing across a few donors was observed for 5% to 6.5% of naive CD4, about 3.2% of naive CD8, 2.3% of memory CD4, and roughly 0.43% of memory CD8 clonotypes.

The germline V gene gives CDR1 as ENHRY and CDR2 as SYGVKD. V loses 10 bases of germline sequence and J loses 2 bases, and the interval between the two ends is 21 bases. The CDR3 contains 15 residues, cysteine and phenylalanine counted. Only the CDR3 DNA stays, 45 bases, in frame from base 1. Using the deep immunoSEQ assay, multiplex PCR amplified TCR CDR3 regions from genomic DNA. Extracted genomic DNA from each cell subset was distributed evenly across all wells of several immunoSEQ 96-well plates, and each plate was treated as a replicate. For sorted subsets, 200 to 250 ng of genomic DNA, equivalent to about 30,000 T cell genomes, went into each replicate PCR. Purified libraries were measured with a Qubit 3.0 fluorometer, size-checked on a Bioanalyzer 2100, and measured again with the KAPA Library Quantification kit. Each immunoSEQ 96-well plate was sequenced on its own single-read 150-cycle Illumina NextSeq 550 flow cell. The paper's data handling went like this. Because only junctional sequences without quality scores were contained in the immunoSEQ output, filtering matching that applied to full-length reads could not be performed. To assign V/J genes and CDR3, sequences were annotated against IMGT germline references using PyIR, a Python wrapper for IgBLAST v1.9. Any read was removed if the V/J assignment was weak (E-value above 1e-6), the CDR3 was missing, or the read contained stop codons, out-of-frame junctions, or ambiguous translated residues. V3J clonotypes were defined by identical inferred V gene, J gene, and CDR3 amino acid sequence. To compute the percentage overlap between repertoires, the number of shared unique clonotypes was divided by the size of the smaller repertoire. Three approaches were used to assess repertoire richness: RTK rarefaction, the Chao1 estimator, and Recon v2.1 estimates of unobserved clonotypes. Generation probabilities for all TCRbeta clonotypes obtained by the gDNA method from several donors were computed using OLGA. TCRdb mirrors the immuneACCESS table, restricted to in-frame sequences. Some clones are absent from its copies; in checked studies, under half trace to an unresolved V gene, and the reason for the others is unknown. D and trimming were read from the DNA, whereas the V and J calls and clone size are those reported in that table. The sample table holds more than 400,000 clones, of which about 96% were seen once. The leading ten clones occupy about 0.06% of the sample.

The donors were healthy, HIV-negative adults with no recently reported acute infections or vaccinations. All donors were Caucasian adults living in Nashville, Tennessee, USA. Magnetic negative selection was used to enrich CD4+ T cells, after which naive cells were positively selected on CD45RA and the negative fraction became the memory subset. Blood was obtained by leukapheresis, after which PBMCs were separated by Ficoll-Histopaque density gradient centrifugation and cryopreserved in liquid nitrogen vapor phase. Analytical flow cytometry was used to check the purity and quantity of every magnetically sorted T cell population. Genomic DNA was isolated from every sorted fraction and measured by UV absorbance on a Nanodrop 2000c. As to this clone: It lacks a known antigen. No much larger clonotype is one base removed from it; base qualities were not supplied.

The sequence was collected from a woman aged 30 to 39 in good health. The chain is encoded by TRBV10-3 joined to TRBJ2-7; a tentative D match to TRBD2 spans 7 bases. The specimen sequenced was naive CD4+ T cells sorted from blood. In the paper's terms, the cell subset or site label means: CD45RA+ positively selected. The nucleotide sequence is TGTGCCACAATCGGATTTGGGGAGGGGGCCTACGAGCAGTACTTC. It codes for CATIGFGEGAYEQYF.